This entry lists 26 T cell receptor beta chains sequenced from one sample in a study of T cells after yellow fever vaccination. TCRdb recomputed calls from the 5' RACE reads with MiXCR, one row per CDR3 protein. The table lists some 320,000 distinct CDR3 sequences, approximately 12% of them singletons, with approximately 3% in the top ten. The specimen was CD4+ T cells sorted from PBMCs, collected 45 days after the yellow fever booster vaccination. Every receptor here comes from a young man who received the YFV17D yellow fever vaccine.

This clonotype was recorded a few times. This chain uses TRBV5-1 with TRBJ2-5; TRBD2 agrees at 12 bases. J was trimmed by 4 bases and V by 4 bases; bases with no gene match: 11. The CDR3 has 17 residues. The germline CDR1 and CDR2 sequences are SGHRS and YFSETQ. As DNA, the CDR3 is TGCGCCAGCAGCCCGGGGGCTAGCGGGGGGGCCAGAGAGACCCAGTACTTC. Translated, it gives CASSPGASGGARETQYF.

The chain combines TRBV20-1 with TRBJ2-5; TRBD1 matches at 11 bases. This CDR3 has 14 residues. Trimming at V came to 6 bases and at J to 2 bases, leaving 5 bases not matched to a gene. CDR1 and CDR2 from the germline V gene are DFQATT and SNEGSKA (reference sequence). The CDR3: CSARTGGGQETQYF. CDR3 nucleotides: TGCAGTGCACGGACAGGGGGCGGGCAAGAGACCCAGTACTTC.

This clonotype was seen only a few times. The genes are TRBV18 and TRBJ2-3; D not resolved. The germline V gene has CDR1 KGHSH and CDR2 LQKENI. This CDR3 spans 14 amino acids. V was clipped by 0 bases and J by 2 bases, with 6 bases between them. The CDR3 spells CASSPPTHTDTQYF. The CDR3 DNA is TGTGCCAGCTCACCACCCACCCACACAGATACGCAGTATTTT.

The sample holds a few counts of this clonotype. V usage is TRBV12-3 or TRBV12-4 and J usage is TRBJ1-3; TRBD1 is a possible D gene (5 bases). There are 16 residues in the CDR3. The V gene lost 5 bases and the J gene lost 0 bases, with 14 bases spanning the gap. CDR3: CASSGTWRDSGNTIYF. CDR3 DNA: TGTGCCAGCAGTGGGACCTGGCGGGACTCTGGAAACACCATATATTTT.

The chain recombines TRBV10-3 with TRBJ1-5; D is unclear. CDR3 length: 13 amino acids. The germline CDR1 and CDR2 sequences are ENHRY and SYGVKD. With 6 bases removed from V and 2 bases from J, the gap between germline ends came to 8 bases. The CDR3, as DNA: TGTGCCATCAGGGGCCAGGGCAATCAGCCCCAGCATTTT. It specifies CAIRGQGNQPQHF.

V and J are TRBV18 and TRBJ2-7; D possibly uses TRBD1 or TRBD2 (5 bases each). The CDR3 has 17 amino acids. Trimming removed 6 bases at V and 3 bases at J, with 24 bases between. From germline, CDR1 is KGHSH and CDR2 LQKENI. The CDR3 loop is CASSPPPGTAGGYEQYF. The CDR3 DNA follows: TGTGCCAGCTCCCCGCCCCCCGGGACGGCAGGCGGCTACGAGCAGTACTTC.

This clonotype was seen more than once but under ten times. The chain recombines TRBV7-9 with TRBJ1-1; no firm D call. V was pared by 3 bases and J by 5 bases, with 13 bases between. The CDR3 loop spans 14 amino acids. In germline, CDR1 is SEHNR, CDR2 FQNEAQ (reference sequence). CDR3 bases: TGTGCCAGCAGCTTCTGGACGGAAGGGACTGAAGCTTTCTTT. It encodes CASSFWTEGTEAFF.

This clonotype was seen a few times. The rearrangement uses TRBV6-6 and TRBJ1-2; 7 nucleotides agree with TRBD1. The V gene's germline CDR1 is MNHNY and CDR2 SVGAGI (reference sequence). With 10 bases clipped from V and 1 base from J, the junction kept 6 bases outside the gene matches. The CDR3 has 13 amino acids. CDR3 in DNA: TGTGCCATCCAGGACAGGAGTAACTATGGCTACACCTTC. Amino acids: CAIQDRSNYGYTF.

This clonotype was found a few times. The gene calls are TRBV7-9 and TRBJ2-2; 10 bases agree with TRBD2. J was trimmed by 4 bases and V by 2 bases; bases with no gene match: 1. CDR1 SEHNR and CDR2 FQNEAQ come from the germline V gene (reference sequence). The CDR3 covers 15 residues. CDR3 bases: TGTGCCAGCAGCTTAATAGCGGGGGGCACCGGGGAGCTGTTTTTT. Its protein is CASSLIAGGTGELFF.

This clonotype was detected a few times. The chain links TRBV7-3 to TRBJ1-2, with D possibly TRBD1 on 5 matching bases. The CDR3 has 14 residues. Germline CDR1 and CDR2: SGHTA and FQGTGA. V lost 2 bases to trimming and J lost 7 bases, with 14 bases between them. In DNA form, the CDR3 reads TGTGCCAGCAGCTTATCGGGGGGTGCTGGTGGCTACACCTTC. Encoded protein: CASSLSGGAGGYTF.

This clonotype was recorded many times. V and J are TRBV6-5 and TRBJ2-7; D is uncertain. Per germline, CDR1 MNHEY and CDR2 SVGAGI. Trimming shortened V by 7 bases and J by 0 bases, and 13 bases separated the two germline ends. CDR3 size: 14 residues. In DNA form, the CDR3 reads TGTGCCAGCAAAAAGGGTTTAAGCTCCTACGAGCAGTACTTC. Translating it yields CASKKGLSSYEQYF.

J is TRBJ2-1 and V is TRBV20-1; 9 bases match TRBD1. With V trimmed by 5 bases and J by 9 bases, 8 bases remained unmatched. CDR3 length: 13 residues. Germline loops: CDR1 DFQATT, CDR2 SNEGSKA (reference sequence). CDR3 sequence: CSAPRDRAGEQFF. The CDR3 DNA reads as TGCAGTGCTCCACGGGACAGGGCCGGTGAGCAGTTCTTC.

This clonotype occurred a few times. V gene TRBV3-1 combines with J gene TRBJ2-2; possible D gene TRBD1, 6 bases. The CDR3 has 17 amino acids. Per the germline V gene, CDR1 is LGHDT and CDR2 is YNNKEL (reference sequence). V dropped 0 bases and J dropped 0 bases, with 11 bases sitting between them. In DNA form, the CDR3 reads TGTGCCAGCAGCCAAGAGGAGTACAGGGCGAACACCGGGGAGCTGTTTTTT. This gives the protein CASSQEEYRANTGELFF.

This clonotype was seen repeatedly, ten times or more. The rearrangement joins TRBV18 to TRBJ1-3; 7 positions match TRBD1. With V trimmed by 3 bases and J by 7 bases, 9 bases remained unmatched. The CDR3 is made up of 15 amino acids. CDR1 is KGHSH and CDR2 is LQKENI in the germline V gene. CDR3 in DNA: TGTGCCAGCTCACCGAACCCGACAGGGCGCAACACCATATATTTT. Translation gives CASSPNPTGRNTIYF.

The V gene is TRBV20-1, the J gene TRBJ2-1, with a weak D call TRBD2 (5 bases). Trimming removed 7 bases at V and 7 bases at J, with 20 bases between. The CDR3 extends over 14 amino acids. CDR1 is DFQATT and CDR2 is SNEGSKA in the germline V gene (reference sequence). The CDR3 here is CSGEGPRTYNEQFF. CDR3 nucleotides: TGCAGTGGAGAGGGCCCCCGTACTTATAATGAGCAGTTCTTC.

This clonotype came up a few times. The rearrangement uses TRBV11-2 and TRBJ1-4; no clear D. This CDR3 is 15 amino acids long. Trimming stripped 5 bases from V and 0 bases from J, with 10 bases between. Germline loops: CDR1 SGHAT, CDR2 FQNNGV. In nucleotides, the CDR3 is TGTGCCAGCAGCATCAGACCGGCAACTAATGAAAAACTGTTTTTT. As protein: CASSIRPATNEKLFF.

This clonotype was detected a few times. The chain couples TRBV12-3 or TRBV12-4 to TRBJ1-1; D unclear. This CDR3 is built from 14 residues. V lost 7 bases and J 4 bases, leaving 16 bases between the germline ends. The CDR3 here is CASILRTFGTEAFF. The CDR3 nucleotides read TGTGCCAGCATCCTGAGGACGTTCGGCACTGAAGCTTTCTTT.

This chain links TRBV20-1 with TRBJ1-6, with 10 bases aligning to TRBD1. Germline CDR1 DFQATT, CDR2 SNEGSKA (reference sequence). J gave up 10 bases and V 1 base, and 7 bases lay outside the gene matches. The CDR3 sequence is 15 residues long. CDR3 DNA sequence: TGCAGTGCTAGAGCCGCGGGACAGGGGCGGTCACCCCTCCACTTT. Translated, it gives CSARAAGQGRSPLHF.

This clonotype was picked up a small number of times. The CDR3 nucleotides are TGTGCCACCAGTGACTCCGGGACTAGCGGTACTGGTGAGCAGTTCTTC. This gives the protein CATSDSGTSGTGEQFF. The chain has TRBV24-1 and TRBJ2-1; 11 bases are shared with TRBD2. The trim removed 4 bases at V and 9 bases at J, leaving 10 bases unmatched. The CDR3 runs 16 residues. From germline, CDR1 is KGHDR and CDR2 SFDVKD.

CDR3 bases: TGTGCCAGCATCCGCTCCCCCCTCCACTTT. Translation gives CASIRSPLHF. The chain has TRBV7-9 and TRBJ1-6; D remains unclear. V lost 7 bases and J lost 13, with 8 bases in between. Germline V gene data show CDR1 as SEHNR and CDR2 as FQNEAQ (reference sequence). The CDR3 sequence is 10 residues long. The entire variable domain, with the rest obtained from reference TRBV7-9 and TRBJ1-6, is as follows: DTGVSQNPRHKITKRGQNVTFRCDPISEHNRLYWYRQTLGQGPEFLTYFQNEAQLEKSRLLSDRFSAERPKGSFSTLEIQRTEQGDSAMYLCASIRSPLHFGNGTRLTVT.

The chain links TRBV14 to TRBJ2-7; D gene ambiguous. In germline, CDR1 is SGHDN, CDR2 FVKESK. V was pared by 3 bases and J by 4 bases, with 7 bases between. The CDR3 has 12 residues. The CDR3 is CASSHTRYEQYF. CDR3 in DNA: TGTGCCAGCAGCCATACAAGATACGAGCAGTACTTC.

The chain carries TRBV18 and TRBJ2-3, with 10 bases fitting TRBD2. Germline assignment: CDR1 KGHSH and CDR2 LQKENI. V shed 2 bases and J 11 bases; nucleotides not matched to a gene: 4. The CDR3 runs 13 residues. CDR3 loop: CASSPGLAGEQYF. The CDR3 region has the DNA TGTGCCAGCTCACCAGGGCTAGCGGGGGAGCAGTATTTT.

V is TRBV29-1 and J is TRBJ1-1, with 7 positions matching TRBD1. This CDR3 is built from 13 residues. V lost 2 bases, J lost 5 bases, and 5 bases stayed unmatched. Germline V CDR1 and CDR2: SQVTM, ANQGSEA. CDR3 loop: CSVERQGGTEAFF. CDR3 DNA: TGCAGCGTTGAAAGACAGGGTGGGACTGAAGCTTTCTTT. Looking up the rest from reference TRBV29-1 and TRBJ1-1 gives the full variable domain: SAVISQKPSRDICQRGTSLTIQCQVDSQVTMMFWYRQQPGQSLTLIATANQGSEATYESGFVIDKFPISRPNLTFSTLTVSNMSPEDSSIYLCSVERQGGTEAFFGQGTRLTVV.

This clonotype came up many times. The V gene is TRBV7-2, the J gene TRBJ2-2; perhaps TRBD1 as D (6 bases). Germline values: CDR1 SGHTA, CDR2 FQGNSA. Trimming pared 4 bases from V and 6 bases from J, leaving 12 bases between. The CDR3 runs 14 residues. The CDR3, as DNA: TGTGCCAGCAGCTCAACAAGACAGGCCGGGGAGCTGTTTTTT. Its translation: CASSSTRQAGELFF.

The table lists this clonotype with many counts. The chain combines TRBV5-5 with TRBJ2-7; no reliable D call. Germline-derived CDR1 and CDR2 are SGHKS and YYEKEE (reference sequence). The CDR3 has 11 amino acids. Trimming took 0 bases from V and 6 from J, leaving 4 bases between them. CDR3 sequence: CASSLETEQYV. The CDR3 DNA is TGTGCCAGCAGCTTGGAAACCGAGCAGTACGTC.

The chain is built from TRBV29-1 and TRBJ1-1, with D possibly being TRBD1 (5 bases). Trimming removed 3 bases from V and 0 bases from J, with 8 bases in between. CDR3 length: 13 amino acids. Germline CDR1 and CDR2: SQVTM and ANQGSEA. Here the CDR3 reads CSVEGRVNTEAFF. The DNA for the CDR3 is TGCAGCGTTGAGGGCAGGGTGAACACTGAAGCTTTCTTT.